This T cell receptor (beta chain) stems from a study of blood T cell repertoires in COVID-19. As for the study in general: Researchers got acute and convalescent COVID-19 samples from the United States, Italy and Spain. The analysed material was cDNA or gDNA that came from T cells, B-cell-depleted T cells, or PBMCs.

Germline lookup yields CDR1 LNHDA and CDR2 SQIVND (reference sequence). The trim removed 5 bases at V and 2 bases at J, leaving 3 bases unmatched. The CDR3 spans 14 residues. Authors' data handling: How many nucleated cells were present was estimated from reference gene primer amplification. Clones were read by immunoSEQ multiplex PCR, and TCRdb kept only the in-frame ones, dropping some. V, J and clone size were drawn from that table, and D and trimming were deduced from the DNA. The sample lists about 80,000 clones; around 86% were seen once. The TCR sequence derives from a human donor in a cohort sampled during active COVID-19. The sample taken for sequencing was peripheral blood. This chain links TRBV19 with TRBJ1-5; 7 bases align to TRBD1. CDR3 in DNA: TGTGCCAGTAGTGCCACAGGGGGCAATCAGCCCCAGCATTTT. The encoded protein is CASSATGGNQPQHF.